This T cell receptor (beta chain) was retrieved from a study of blood T cell repertoires in COVID-19. Study background: There were acute and convalescent COVID-19 samples, and they came from the United States, Italy and Spain. From T cells, B-cell-depleted T cells, or PBMCs came the material, which was cDNA or gDNA.

J lost 2 bases, V lost 6 bases, and 4 bases had no gene match. Germline V CDR1 and CDR2: LGHNT, FRNRAP. This CDR3 spans 13 amino acids. The authors' processing: The authors estimated nucleated cell counts from reference gene primer amplification. Assay used: immunoSEQ multiplex PCR; TCRdb lists only in-frame clones, some missing. For V, J and clone size, that table is used; D and trimming come from the DNA. The sample consists of roughly 310,000 clones, 88% of them appearing once. This receptor was taken from a woman aged 45 to 65 with active or convalescent COVID-19. The chain uses TRBV12-5 and TRBJ2-7; TRBD1 agrees at 7 bases. What was sequenced was peripheral blood. This CDR3 reads CASGTDRAYEQYF. As DNA, the CDR3 is TGTGCTAGTGGCACTGACAGGGCCTACGAGCAGTACTTC. The full variable domain, rest sourced from reference TRBV12-5 and TRBJ2-7, is DARVTQTPRHKVTEMGQEVTMRCQPILGHNTVFWYRQTMMQGLELLAYFRNRAPLDDSGMPKDRFSAEMPDATLATLKIQPSEPRDSAVYFCASGTDRAYEQYFGPGTRLTVT.